Detailed here is one T cell receptor (beta chain). Its antigen remains unknown. The data stem from a study of regulatory T cells in long-lasting Graves disease. Study-level findings and limits: Favored gene segments in persistent disease were TRBV28, TRBJ1-2 and TRBJ2-5. Having only a small sample size may have limited accuracy. In persistent patients, shared public clonotypes (around 2,500) outnumbered those in new patients (about 1,000).

Time point meaning: persistent/refractory GD, antithyroid drugs over 5 years with positive TRAb. Researchers made the TCR library from RNA that was extracted from PBMCs. One endocrinology department in Xi'an, China, was where patients came from. Germline V gene lookup returns CDR1 SGHVS and CDR2 FNYEAQ. This CDR3 region has 15 residues. After removal of 5 bases from V and 5 bases from J, the junction contained 11 bases not matched to a gene. Arm-PCR of CDR3 regions and iRepertoire HTBI primers were the basis on which TCR beta libraries were built. One entry per CDR3 protein, called by TCRdb with MiXCR from the multiplex PCR reads. The sample holds some 450,000 distinct CDR3 sequences; around 24% are singletons and the top ten take about a quarter.

The chain is built from TRBV7-6 and TRBJ1-1; 7 bases fit TRBD1. Sequencing used peripheral blood mononuclear cells (PBMCs), obtained when the disease was refractory, from a patient treated with antithyroid drugs. This sequence was found in a female donor with Graves disease. The CDR3 is CASSLEEGARTEAFF. The CDR3 nucleotides are TGTGCCAGCAGCCTAGAGGAGGGGGCGCGGACTGAAGCTTTCTTT.